Sequencing of this T cell receptor beta chain was carried out in a study of OX40 agonist ivuxolimab in advanced cancers. Study at large: Patients in the trial were receiving intravenous ivuxolimab every 2 weeks, at doses of 0.01 to 10 mg/kg.

The table came from immunoSEQ multiplex PCR; TCRdb's copy has only in-frame clones and leaves some out. The sample holds just under 65,000 clones, approximately 84% seen once. The CDR3 covers 12 residues. V lost 0 bases, J lost 4 bases, and 6 bases lay in between. The V gene's germline CDR1 is GTSNPN and CDR2 SVGIG (reference sequence). This sample comprised CD4+ or CD8+ T cells sorted from blood, obtained in a trial of the OX40 agonist ivuxolimab. V is TRBV30 and J is TRBJ1-1; D ambiguous. This TCR was sampled from an adult with an advanced solid tumor such as melanoma, head and neck, liver or kidney cancer. The CDR3 loop reads CAWSVISTEAFF. In DNA form, the CDR3 reads TGTGCCTGGAGTGTAATTAGCACTGAAGCTTTCTTT.